This TCR beta chain comes out of a study of identical twins. Template switching created a universal primer site, and the cDNA included unique molecular identifiers. MiXCR was run by TCRdb on the 5' RACE reads, yielding one entry per CDR3 protein. The table has around 510,000 distinct CDR3 sequences, roughly an eighth seen once; the top ten hold 0.98%. The ends were cut back, 0 bases at V and 2 bases at J, with 32 bases in the middle. The length of the CDR3 is 23 residues. The same specimen was also included in a second study, on yellow fever vaccine responses in identical twins.

The chain joins TRBV23-1 to TRBJ1-5; a possible D gene is TRBD1 (6 bases). TRBV23-1 carries the ORF label, with uncertain function. This clonotype was sampled from a woman between 18 and 29 years old in good health. The sample comprised CD4+ T cells sorted from blood. The chain's CDR3 is CASSQSISVWDTTTWEGNQPQHF. The CDR3 DNA sequence: TGCGCCAGCAGTCAATCGATTTCAGTGTGGGACACAACGACCTGGGAGGGCAATCAGCCCCAGCATTTT.